The T cell receptor (beta chain) under discussion was sequenced for a study of blood T cell repertoires in COVID-19. Study information: The origin of the acute and convalescent COVID-19 samples was the United States, Italy and Spain. The analysed material was cDNA or gDNA that came from T cells, B-cell-depleted T cells, or PBMCs.

V shed 3 bases and J shed 0 bases, with 12 bases lying between them. The CDR3 contains 16 residues. From germline, CDR1 is SGHAT and CDR2 FQNNGV. Original processing notes: Reference gene primer amplification yielded estimated nucleated cell counts. Assay used: immunoSEQ multiplex PCR; TCRdb lists only in-frame clones, some missing. V, J and clone size are taken as reported in that table, and D and trimming were inferred from the DNA itself. The table lists roughly 72,000 clones, 80% of them singletons, with over 15% in the top ten. This sequence originates from a man between 65 and 79 years old who had recovered from COVID-19. Input material: peripheral blood. V is TRBV11-2 and J is TRBJ2-1, with D possibly being TRBD2 (6 bases). CDR3 sequence reads: CASSFGTSSSYNEQFF. The CDR3 DNA reads as TGTGCCAGCAGCTTTGGGACTTCTTCCTCCTACAATGAGCAGTTCTTC.